Detailed here is one TCR beta chain. The data derive from a study of blood T cell repertoires in COVID-19. Overall study context: PBMCs, B-cell-depleted T cells, or T cells provided the cDNA or gDNA that made up the material.

The table came from immunoSEQ multiplex PCR; TCRdb's copy has only in-frame clones and leaves some out. Among 200,000 to 250,000 clones listed, about four fifths were seen once. The CDR3 has 18 amino acids. Germline V gene lookup returns CDR1 SGHTA and CDR2 FQGNSA. Trimming cost V 2 bases and J 2 bases; bases outside gene matches: 11. Two negative PCRs, clearance, or symptom resolution characterized the recovered Cohort 3 donors. Sequenced: PBMCs or T cells enriched from blood (not recorded which). J is TRBJ2-7 and V is TRBV7-2, with 11 bases identical to TRBD2. The clonotype was recovered from a middle-aged woman who had recovered from COVID-19. The CDR3 DNA reads TGTGCCAGCAGCTTATCCACTAGCGGGAGAACCTCCCCCTACGAGCAGTACGTC. It specifies CASSLSTSGRTSPYEQYV.